The T cell receptor (beta chain) under discussion was sequenced for a study of T cells after yellow fever vaccination. This clonotype came up a few times. A process of 5'RACE template switching, which added a universal primer site and UMIs, was used to make TCR cDNA. Each CDR3 protein gets one entry after TCRdb re-called the 5' RACE reads with MiXCR. The sample carries about 340,000 distinct CDR3 sequences, approximately 4% recorded once. The V gene end was trimmed by 1 base and the J gene end by 9 bases; junction bases not matched to a gene: 0. The CDR3 has 12 amino acids. Germline V lookup: CDR1 MGHDK, CDR2 SYGVNS.

The source is a man between 18 and 35 years old who received the YFV17D yellow fever vaccine. The sample consisted of PBMCs, taken 5 days after the yellow fever booster vaccination. The rearrangement uses TRBV25-1 and TRBJ2-7; 10 bases map to TRBD1. The CDR3 sequence: CASSEWTGGQYF. CDR3 nucleotide sequence: TGTGCCAGCAGTGAATGGACAGGGGGGCAGTACTTC.